This T cell receptor beta chain was identified during a study of beta chain bispecific antibodies for T cell cancers. Study-wide results and limits: The TRBV12-3 share of total TRBV signal fell 98.9% after anti-TRBV12 rather than anti-CD19 exposure. In these mixed samples, most targeted TRBV reads derived from the leukemia cell line.

TCRdb fed the 5' RACE reads into MiXCR, producing one record per CDR3 protein. Among tens of thousands of distinct CDR3 sequences, more than 2% were seen once, and the ten largest hold 4.5% to 6.5%. Blood mononuclear cells were expanded for 3 days using either OKT3 anti-CD3 antibody or CD3/CD28 beads. Germline V gene data show CDR1 as MNHEY and CDR2 as SVGAGI. This CDR3 is 15 amino acids long. V was pared by 5 bases and J by 0 bases, with 11 bases between. Ten or more counts support this clonotype. Antigen: not known. The starting material was healthy donor T cells cultured with leukemia cells, obtained from a culture containing a bispecific antibody targeting TCR Vbeta12. This clonotype was obtained from a human donor in good health. Some clones in this sample may be carry-over from other donors' samples. The chain carries TRBV6-5 and TRBJ2-1; tentatively, D is TRBD1 (6 bases). CDR3 coding DNA: TGTGCCAGCAGTCCCGGGACAATCTCCTACAATGAGCAGTTCTTC. As protein: CASSPGTISYNEQFF.